The entry below describes one T cell receptor beta chain. The CDR3 consists of 17 residues. Germline V gene data show CDR1 as MNHNY and CDR2 as SVGAGI (reference sequence). V trimming: 5 bases; J trimming: 2 bases; junction bases outside the gene matches: 12. The sample originates from a study of blood T cell repertoires in COVID-19. Study-level background: Some COVID-19 samples were acute and others convalescent; all came from the United States, Italy and Spain. The cDNA or gDNA used as material had been derived from T cells, B-cell-depleted T cells, or PBMCs.

In the authors' workflow: Estimation of nucleated cell counts was performed using reference gene primer amplification. Libraries were prepared by immunoSEQ multiplex PCR; TCRdb keeps only in-frame clonotypes and omits some of them. The V and J calls and clone size come from that table; D and trimming were worked out from the DNA. Of about 84,000 clones listed, approximately 83% are singletons. This chain links TRBV6-6 with TRBJ2-3, with 8 bases that match TRBD1. Sequenced: peripheral blood. This TCR was recovered from a woman older than 75 with acute or convalescent COVID-19. The CDR3 loop reads CASSRRPPGQDTDTQYF. Here the CDR3 DNA reads TGTGCCAGCAGTCGAAGACCACCGGGACAGGACACAGATACGCAGTATTTT.